The clone carrying this T cell receptor (beta chain) was seen ten or more times. Its specificity is unknown. This specimen belongs to a study of spatial heterogeneity in lung cancer. Turning to the study itself: Consistently, beta-chain sequences turned up in larger numbers than alpha-chain sequences did. Raw reads showed each unique TCR and UMI combination turning up more than ten times on average. Study-level points and caveats: Expanded alpha and beta TCR counts within tumors tracked tumor mutation counts.

Time point described: sample taken at primary tumor resection. The authors sequenced whole RNA from tumor, nontumor lung or frozen PBMC without sorting. V lost 5 bases and J lost 10, with 11 bases in between. CDR1 SGHTA and CDR2 FQGNSA come from the germline V gene. This CDR3 contains 11 residues. The presence of a unique molecular identifier marked each TCR cDNA molecule. Using its own MiXCR run on the 5' RACE reads, TCRdb lists one record per CDR3 protein. Found here are 14,000 or so distinct CDR3 sequences, approximately 4.5% of them singletons; the top ten hold about 18%. The clonotype originates from a female donor with early-stage non-small cell lung cancer. This material consisted of lung tumor tissue, taken at surgery. The V and J genes are TRBV7-2 and TRBJ1-1; D is perhaps TRBD1 (6 bases). This CDR3 is CASSRAGVAFF. The CDR3 nucleotides are TGTGCCAGCAGCCGGGCAGGGGTAGCTTTCTTT.